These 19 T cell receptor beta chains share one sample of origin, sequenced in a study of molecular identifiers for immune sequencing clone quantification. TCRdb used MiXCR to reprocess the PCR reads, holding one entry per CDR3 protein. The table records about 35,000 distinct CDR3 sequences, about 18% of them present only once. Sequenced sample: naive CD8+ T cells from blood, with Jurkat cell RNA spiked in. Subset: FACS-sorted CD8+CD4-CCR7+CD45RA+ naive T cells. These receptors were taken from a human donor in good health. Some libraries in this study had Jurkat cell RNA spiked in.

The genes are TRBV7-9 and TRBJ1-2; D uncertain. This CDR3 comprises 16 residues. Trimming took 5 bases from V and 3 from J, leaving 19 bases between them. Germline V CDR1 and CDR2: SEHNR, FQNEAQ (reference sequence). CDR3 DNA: TGTGCCAGCAGCCCATCGGCAGGCCCCCCACACTATGGCTACACCTTC. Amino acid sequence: CASSPSAGPPHYGYTF.

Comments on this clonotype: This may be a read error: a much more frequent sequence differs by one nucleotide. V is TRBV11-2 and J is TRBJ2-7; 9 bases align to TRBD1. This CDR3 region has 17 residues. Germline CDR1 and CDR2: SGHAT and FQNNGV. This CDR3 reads CVSSLFPRDRVPYEQYF. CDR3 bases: TGTGTCAGCAGCTTATTCCCCCGGGACAGGGTGCCCTACGAGCAGTACTTC.

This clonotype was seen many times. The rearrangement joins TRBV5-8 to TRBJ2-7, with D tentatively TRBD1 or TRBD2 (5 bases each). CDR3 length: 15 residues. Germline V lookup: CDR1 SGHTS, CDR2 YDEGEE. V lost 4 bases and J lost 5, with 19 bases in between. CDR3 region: CASSPYGGVLNEQYF. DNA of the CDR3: TGTGCCAGCAGCCCCTATGGGGGAGTTCTGAACGAGCAGTACTTC. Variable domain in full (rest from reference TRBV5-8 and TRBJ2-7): EAGVTQSPTHLIKTRGQQATLRCSPISGHTSVYWYQQALGLGLQFLLWYDEGEERNRGNFPPRFSGRQFPNYSSELNVNALELEDSALYLCASSPYGGVLNEQYFGPGTRLTVT.

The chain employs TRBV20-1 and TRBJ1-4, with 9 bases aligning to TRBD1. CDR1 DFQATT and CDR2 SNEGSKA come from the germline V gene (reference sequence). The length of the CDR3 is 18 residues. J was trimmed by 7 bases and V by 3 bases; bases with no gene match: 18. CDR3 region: CSASREGNRGRMGEKLFF. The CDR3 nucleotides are TGCAGTGCTAGCAGAGAGGGGAACAGGGGGCGCATGGGTGAAAAACTGTTTTTT.

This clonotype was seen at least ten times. DNA for the CDR3: TGTGCCACCGACCTGGGGGGAATCTTGGACACTGAAGCTTTCTTT. It codes for CATDLGGILDTEAFF. The chain joins TRBV7-8 to TRBJ1-1; tentative D call: TRBD1 (5 bases). Trimming took 10 bases from V and 3 from J, leaving 21 bases between them. Germline CDR1 reads SGHVS; CDR2 reads FQNEAQ. This CDR3 comprises 15 residues.

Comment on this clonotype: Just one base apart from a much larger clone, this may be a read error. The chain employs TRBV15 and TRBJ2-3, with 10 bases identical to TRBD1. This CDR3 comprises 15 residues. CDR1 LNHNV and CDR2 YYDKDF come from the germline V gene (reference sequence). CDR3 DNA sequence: TGTGCCGCCAGCAGAGGACAGGGGGAGGCAGATACGCAGTATTTT. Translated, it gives CAASRGQGEADTQYF.

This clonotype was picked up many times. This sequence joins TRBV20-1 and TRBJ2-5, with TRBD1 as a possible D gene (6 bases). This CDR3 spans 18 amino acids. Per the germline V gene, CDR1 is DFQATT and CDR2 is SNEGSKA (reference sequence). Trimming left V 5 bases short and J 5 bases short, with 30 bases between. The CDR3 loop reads CSALPRDTLQLVGETQYF. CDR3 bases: TGCAGTGCTTTACCGAGGGACACCTTACAACTCGTCGGGGAGACCCAGTACTTC.

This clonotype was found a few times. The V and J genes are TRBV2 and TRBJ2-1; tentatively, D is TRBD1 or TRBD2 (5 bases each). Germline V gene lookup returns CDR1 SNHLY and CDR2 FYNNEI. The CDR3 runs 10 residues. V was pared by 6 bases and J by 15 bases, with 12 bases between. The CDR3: CASREGPAFF. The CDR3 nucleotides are TGTGCCAGCAGAGAGGGACCCGCGTTCTTC. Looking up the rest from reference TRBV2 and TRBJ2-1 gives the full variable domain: EPEVTQTPSHQVTQMGQEVILRCVPISNHLYFYWYRQILGQKVEFLVSFYNNEISEKSEIFDDQFSVERPDGSNFTLKIRSTKLEDSAMYFCASREGPAFFGPGTRLTVL.

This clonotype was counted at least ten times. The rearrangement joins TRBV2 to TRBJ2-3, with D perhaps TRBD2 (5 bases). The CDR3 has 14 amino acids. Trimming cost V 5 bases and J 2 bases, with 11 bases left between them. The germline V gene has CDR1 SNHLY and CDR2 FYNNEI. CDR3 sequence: CASSPGSSTDTQYF. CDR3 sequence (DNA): TGTGCCAGCAGTCCGGGATCCTCCACAGATACGCAGTATTTT.

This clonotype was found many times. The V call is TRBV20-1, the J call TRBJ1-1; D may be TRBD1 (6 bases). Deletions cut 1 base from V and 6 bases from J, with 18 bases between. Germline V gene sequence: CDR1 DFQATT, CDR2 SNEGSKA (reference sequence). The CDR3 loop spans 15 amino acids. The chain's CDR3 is CSARGKGGELAEAFF. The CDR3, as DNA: TGCAGTGCTAGAGGCAAGGGGGGGGAGCTAGCTGAAGCTTTCTTT.

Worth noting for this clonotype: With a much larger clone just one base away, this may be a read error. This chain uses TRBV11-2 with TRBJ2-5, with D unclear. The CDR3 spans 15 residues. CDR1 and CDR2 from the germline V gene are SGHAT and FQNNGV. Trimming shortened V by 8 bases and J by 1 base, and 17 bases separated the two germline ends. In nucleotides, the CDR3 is TGTGCCAGCGGCTCCCCGGAGAAGCCCCAAGAGACCCAGTACTTC. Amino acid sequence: CASGSPEKPQETQYF. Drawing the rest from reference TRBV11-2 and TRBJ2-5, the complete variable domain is EAGVAQSPRYKIIEKRQSVAFWCNPISGHATLYWYQQILGQGPKLLIQFQNNGVVDDSQLPKDRFSAERLKGVDSTLKIQPAKLEDSAVYLCASGSPEKPQETQYFGPGTRLLVL.

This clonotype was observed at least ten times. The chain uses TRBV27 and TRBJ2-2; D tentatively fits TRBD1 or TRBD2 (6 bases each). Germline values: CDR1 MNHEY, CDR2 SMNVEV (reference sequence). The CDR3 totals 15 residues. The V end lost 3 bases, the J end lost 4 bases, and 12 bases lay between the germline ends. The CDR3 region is CASSLRGAGTGELFF. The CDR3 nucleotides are TGTGCCAGCAGTTTGAGGGGGGCTGGCACCGGGGAGCTGTTTTTT.

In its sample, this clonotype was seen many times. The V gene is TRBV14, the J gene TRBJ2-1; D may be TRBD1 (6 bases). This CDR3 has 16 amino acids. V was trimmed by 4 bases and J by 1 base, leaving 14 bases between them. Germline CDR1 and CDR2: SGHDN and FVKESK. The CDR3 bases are TGTGCCAGCAGCCCCACCGGGGACAAGTCCTACAATGAGCAGTTCTTC. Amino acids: CASSPTGDKSYNEQFF.

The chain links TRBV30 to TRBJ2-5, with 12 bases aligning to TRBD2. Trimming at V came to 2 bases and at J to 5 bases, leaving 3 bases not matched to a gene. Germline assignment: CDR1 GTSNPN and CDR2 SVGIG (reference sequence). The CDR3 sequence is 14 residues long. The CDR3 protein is CAWSRTSGTETQYF. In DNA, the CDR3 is TGTGCCTGGAGTCGGACTAGCGGGACGGAGACCCAGTACTTC. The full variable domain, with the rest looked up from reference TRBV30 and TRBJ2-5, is SQTIHQWPATLVQPVGSPLSLECTVEGTSNPNLYWYRQAAGRGLQLLFYSVGIGQISSEVPQNLSASRPQDRQFILSSKKLLLSDSGFYLCAWSRTSGTETQYFGPGTRLLVL.

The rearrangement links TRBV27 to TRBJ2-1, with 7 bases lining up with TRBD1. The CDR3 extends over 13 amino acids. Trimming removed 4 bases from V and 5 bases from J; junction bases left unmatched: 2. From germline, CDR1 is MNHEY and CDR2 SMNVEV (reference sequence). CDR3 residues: CASSWDRDNEQFF. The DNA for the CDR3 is TGTGCCAGCAGTTGGGACAGAGACAATGAGCAGTTCTTC.

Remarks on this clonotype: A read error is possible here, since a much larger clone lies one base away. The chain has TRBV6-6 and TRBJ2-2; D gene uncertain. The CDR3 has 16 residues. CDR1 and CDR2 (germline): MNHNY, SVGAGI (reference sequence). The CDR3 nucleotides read TGTGCCAGCAGTGCTCTGACACTCGCGAACGCCGGGGAGCTGTTTTTT. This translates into CASSALTLANAGELFF.

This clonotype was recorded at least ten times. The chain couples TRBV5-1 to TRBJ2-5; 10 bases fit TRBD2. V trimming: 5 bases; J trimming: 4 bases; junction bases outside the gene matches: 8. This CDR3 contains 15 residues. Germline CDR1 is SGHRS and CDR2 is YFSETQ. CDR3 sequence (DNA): TGCGCCAGCAGTAACCCAGCGGGGGGGCGAGAGACCCAGTACTTC. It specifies CASSNPAGGRETQYF.

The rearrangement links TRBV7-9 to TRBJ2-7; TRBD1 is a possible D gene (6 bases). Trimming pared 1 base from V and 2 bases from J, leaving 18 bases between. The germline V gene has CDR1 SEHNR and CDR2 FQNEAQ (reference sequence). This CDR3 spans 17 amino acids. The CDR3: CASSLDYDRSTAYEQYF. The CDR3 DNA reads TGTGCCAGCAGCTTAGATTATGACAGGAGTACCGCCTACGAGCAGTACTTC.

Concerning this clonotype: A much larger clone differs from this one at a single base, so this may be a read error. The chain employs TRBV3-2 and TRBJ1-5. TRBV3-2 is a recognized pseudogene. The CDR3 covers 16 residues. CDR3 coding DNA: TGTGCCAGCAGCCAAGATCTGTCCGACGACAATCAGCCCCGGCATTTT. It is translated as CASSQDLSDDNQPRHF.